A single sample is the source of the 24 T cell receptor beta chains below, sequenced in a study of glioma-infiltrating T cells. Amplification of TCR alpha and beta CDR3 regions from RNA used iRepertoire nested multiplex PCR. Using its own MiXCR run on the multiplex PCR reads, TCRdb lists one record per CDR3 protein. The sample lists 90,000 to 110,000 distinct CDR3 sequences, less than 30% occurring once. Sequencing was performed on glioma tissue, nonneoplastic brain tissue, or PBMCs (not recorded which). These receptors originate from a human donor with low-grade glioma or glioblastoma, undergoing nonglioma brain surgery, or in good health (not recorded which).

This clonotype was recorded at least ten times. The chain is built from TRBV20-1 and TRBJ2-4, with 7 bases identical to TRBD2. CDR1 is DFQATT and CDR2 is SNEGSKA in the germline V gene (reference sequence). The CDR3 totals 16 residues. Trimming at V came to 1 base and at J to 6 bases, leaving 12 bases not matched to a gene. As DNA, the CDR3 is TGCAGTGCTAGAGTGGTCTCGGCGGGAGCTACAAACATTCAGTACTTC. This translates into CSARVVSAGATNIQYF.

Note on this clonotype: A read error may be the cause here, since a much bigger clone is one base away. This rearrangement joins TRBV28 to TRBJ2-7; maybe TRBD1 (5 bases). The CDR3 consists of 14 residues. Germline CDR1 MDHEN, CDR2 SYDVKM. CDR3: CASIPAGFSYERYF. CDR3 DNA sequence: TGTGCCAGCATCCCGGCAGGGTTTTCCTACGAGCGGTACTTC.

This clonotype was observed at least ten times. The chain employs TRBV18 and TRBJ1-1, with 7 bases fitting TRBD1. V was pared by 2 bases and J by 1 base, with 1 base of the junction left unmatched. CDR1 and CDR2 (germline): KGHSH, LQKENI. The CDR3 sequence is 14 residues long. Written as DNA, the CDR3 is TGTGCCAGCTCACCAAACAGGGGGAACACTGAAGCTTTCTTT. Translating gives CASSPNRGNTEAFF.

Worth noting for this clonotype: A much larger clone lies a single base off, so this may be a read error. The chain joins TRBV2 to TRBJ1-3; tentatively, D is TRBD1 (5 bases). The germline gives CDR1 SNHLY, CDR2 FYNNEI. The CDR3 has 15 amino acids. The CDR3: CASSSQALSGNAIYF. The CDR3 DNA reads TGTGCCAGCAGTTCACAGGCACTCTCTGGAAACGCCATATATTTT.

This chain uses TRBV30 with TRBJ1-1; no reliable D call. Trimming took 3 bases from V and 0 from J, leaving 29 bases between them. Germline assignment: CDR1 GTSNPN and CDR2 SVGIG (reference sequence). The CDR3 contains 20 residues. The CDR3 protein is CAWRAMTAALVEEMNTEAFF. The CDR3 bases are TGTGCCTGGAGAGCTATGACTGCTGCCTTAGTAGAAGAGATGAACACTGAAGCTTTCTTT.

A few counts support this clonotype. The CDR3 DNA is TGCGCCAGCACCTGGGACTCCCCATCGGATACGCAGTATTTT. This encodes CASTWDSPSDTQYF. This sequence joins TRBV5-1 and TRBJ2-3; a possible D gene is TRBD2 (6 bases). The CDR3 is 14 residues long. The V end lost 6 bases, the J end lost 6 bases, and 17 bases lay between the germline ends. CDR1 SGHRS and CDR2 YFSETQ come from the germline V gene.

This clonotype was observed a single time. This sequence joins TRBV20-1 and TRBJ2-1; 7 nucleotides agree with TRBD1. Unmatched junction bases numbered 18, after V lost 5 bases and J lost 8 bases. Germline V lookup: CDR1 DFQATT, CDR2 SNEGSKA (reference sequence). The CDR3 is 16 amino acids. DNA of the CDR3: TGCAGTGCTTCTAAAGTTGCAAGACAGGGCGGTGATGAGCAGTTCTTC. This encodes CSASKVARQGGDEQFF.

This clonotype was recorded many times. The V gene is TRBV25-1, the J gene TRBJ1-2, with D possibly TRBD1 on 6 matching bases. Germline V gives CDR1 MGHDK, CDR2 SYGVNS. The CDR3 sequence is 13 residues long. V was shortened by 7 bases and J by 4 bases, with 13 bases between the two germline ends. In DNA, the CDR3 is TGTGCCAGCACCCAGACAGGATCCTATGGCTACACCTTC. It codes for CASTQTGSYGYTF.

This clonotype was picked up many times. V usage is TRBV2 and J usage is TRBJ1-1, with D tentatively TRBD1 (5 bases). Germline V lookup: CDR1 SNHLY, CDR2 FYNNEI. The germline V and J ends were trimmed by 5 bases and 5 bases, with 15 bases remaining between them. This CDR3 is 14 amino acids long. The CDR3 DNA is TGTGCCAGCAGTCGAGCAGGGAGTGGAACTGAAGCTTTCTTT. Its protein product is CASSRAGSGTEAFF.

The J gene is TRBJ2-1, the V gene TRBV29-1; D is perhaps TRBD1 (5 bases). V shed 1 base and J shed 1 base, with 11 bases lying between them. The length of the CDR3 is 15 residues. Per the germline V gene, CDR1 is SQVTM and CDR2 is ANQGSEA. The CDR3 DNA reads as TGCAGCGTTGAAGGACGTGGGGCGTCCTACAATGAGCAGTTCTTC. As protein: CSVEGRGASYNEQFF.

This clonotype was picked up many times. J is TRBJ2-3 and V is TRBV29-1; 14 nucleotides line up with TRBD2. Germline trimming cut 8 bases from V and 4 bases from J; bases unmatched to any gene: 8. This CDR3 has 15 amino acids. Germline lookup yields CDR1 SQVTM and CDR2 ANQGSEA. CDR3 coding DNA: TGCAGCCCGGGACTAGCGGGGGCACGTCCAGATACGCAGTATTTT. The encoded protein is CSPGLAGARPDTQYF.

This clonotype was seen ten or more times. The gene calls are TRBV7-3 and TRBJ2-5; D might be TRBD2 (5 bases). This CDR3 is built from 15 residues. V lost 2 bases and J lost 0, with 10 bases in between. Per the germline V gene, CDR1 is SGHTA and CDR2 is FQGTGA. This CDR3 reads CASSLYAGYQETQYF. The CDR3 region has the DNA TGTGCCAGCAGCTTATATGCGGGTTACCAAGAGACCCAGTACTTC.

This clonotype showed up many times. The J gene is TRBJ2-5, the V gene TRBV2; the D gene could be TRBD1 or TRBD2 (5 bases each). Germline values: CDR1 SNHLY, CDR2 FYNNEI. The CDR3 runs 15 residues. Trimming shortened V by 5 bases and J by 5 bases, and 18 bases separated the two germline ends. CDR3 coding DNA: TGTGCCAGCAGTTCCTCCGGGACCGTCGGTGAGACCCAGTACTTC. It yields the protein CASSSSGTVGETQYF. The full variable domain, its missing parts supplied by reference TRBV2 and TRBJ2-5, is EPEVTQTPSHQVTQMGQEVILRCVPISNHLYFYWYRQILGQKVEFLVSFYNNEISEKSEIFDDQFSVERPDGSNFTLKIRSTKLEDSAMYFCASSSSGTVGETQYFGPGTRLLVL.

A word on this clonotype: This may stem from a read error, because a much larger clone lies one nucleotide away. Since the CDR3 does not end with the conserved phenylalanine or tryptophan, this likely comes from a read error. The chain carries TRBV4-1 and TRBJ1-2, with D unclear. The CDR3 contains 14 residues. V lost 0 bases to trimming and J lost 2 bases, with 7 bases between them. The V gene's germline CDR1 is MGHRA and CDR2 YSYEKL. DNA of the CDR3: TGCGCCAGCAGCCAAGAGCTAGAAAACTATGGCTACACCATC. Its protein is CASSQELENYGYTI.

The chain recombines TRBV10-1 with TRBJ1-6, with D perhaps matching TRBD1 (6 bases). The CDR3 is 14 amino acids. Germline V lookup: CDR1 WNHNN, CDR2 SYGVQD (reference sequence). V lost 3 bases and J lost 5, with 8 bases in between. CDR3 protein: CASSEQGNNSPLHF. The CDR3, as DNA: TGCGCCAGCAGTGAACAGGGAAATAATTCACCCCTCCACTTT.

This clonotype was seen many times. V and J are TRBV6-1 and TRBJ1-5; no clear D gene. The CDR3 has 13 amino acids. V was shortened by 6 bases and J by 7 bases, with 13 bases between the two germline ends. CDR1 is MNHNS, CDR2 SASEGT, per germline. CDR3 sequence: CASRPTEGQPQHF. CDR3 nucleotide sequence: TGTGCCAGCAGACCAACGGAGGGACAGCCCCAGCATTTT.

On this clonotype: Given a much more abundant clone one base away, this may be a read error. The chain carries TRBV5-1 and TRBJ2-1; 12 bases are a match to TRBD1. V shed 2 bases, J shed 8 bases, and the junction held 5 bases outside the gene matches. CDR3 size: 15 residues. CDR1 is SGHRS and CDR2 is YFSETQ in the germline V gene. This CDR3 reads CASSFGDRGLDEQFF. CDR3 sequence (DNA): TGCGCCAGCAGCTTCGGGGACAGGGGGCTGGATGAGCAGTTCTTC. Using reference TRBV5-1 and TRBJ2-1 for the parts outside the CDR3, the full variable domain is KAGVTQTPRYLIKTRGQQVTLSCSPISGHRSVSWYQQTPGQGLQFLFEYFSETQRNKGNFPGRFSGRQFSNSRSEMNVSTLELGDSALYLCASSFGDRGLDEQFFGPGTRLTVL.

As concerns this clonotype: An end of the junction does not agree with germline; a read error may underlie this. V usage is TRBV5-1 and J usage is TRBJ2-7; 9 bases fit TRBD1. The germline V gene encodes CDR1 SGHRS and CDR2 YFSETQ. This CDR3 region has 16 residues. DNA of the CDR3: TGCGCCAGCAGCTGGAACCCGGGACAGGGCTCCTACGAGCAGCACTTC. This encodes CASSWNPGQGSYEQHF.

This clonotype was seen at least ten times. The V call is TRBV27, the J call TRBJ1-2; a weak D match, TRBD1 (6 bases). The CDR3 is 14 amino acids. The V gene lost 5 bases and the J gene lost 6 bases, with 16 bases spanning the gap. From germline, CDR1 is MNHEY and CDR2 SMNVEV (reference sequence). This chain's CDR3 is CASSRGGGADGYTF. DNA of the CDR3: TGTGCCAGCAGTAGGGGTGGGGGCGCGGATGGCTACACCTTC.

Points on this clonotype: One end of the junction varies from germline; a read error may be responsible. CDR3 in DNA: TGTGCCAGCAGTGTAGCTGCGGCCGCCGGGCAGTACTTC. Amino acids: CASSVAAAAGQYF. The chain uses TRBV12-3 or TRBV12-4 and TRBJ2-7; D gene unclear. There are 13 residues in the CDR3.

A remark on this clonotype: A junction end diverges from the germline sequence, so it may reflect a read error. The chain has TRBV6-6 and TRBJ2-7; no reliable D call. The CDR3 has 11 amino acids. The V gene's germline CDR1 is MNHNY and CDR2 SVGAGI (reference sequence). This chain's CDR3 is CSSSYRNEQNF. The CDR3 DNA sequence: TGTTCCAGCAGTTACAGAAACGAGCAGAACTTC.

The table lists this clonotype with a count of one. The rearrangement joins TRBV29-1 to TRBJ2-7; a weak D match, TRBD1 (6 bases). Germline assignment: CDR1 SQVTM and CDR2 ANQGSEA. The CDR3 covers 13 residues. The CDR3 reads CRAASGDRDEQYF. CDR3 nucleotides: TGCAGAGCAGCTTCAGGGGACCGGGACGAGCAGTACTTC.

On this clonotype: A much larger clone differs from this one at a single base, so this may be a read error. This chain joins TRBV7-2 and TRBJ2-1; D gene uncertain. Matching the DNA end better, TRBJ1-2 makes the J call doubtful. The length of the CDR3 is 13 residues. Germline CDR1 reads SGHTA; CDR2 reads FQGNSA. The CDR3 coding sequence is TGTGCCAGCAGCTTAGCCGGCCTCTATGGCTACACCTTC. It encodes CASSLAGLYGYTF.

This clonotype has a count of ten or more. This CDR3 reads CSARGQGREKLFF. DNA for the CDR3: TGCAGTGCCCGGGGACAGGGGAGGGAAAAACTGTTTTTT. V usage is TRBV20-1 and J usage is TRBJ1-4; 10 bases are a match to TRBD1. The CDR3 extends over 13 amino acids. Germline CDR1 and CDR2: DFQATT and SNEGSKA (reference sequence). V lost 6 bases, J lost 8 bases, and 6 bases stayed unmatched.